These T cell receptor beta chains were read from a single sample in a study of identical twins. TCRdb used MiXCR to reprocess the 5' RACE reads, holding one entry per CDR3 protein. The table shows roughly 250,000 distinct CDR3 sequences, with more than 13% occurring only once. Sequences were obtained from memory (CD45RO+) T cells sorted from blood. These receptor sequences come from a young woman in good health. CDR3s include the opening cysteine and the closing phenylalanine or tryptophan. D genes are given only for firm matches. Clone size appears in some rows only: once, few, many, or a class for an expanded clone.

j_gene: TRBJ1-5; abundance: .; v_gene: TRBV5-5; d_gene: .; CDR3nt: TGTGCCAGCAGCATAGATAATCAGCCCCAGCATTTT; CDR3aa: CASSIDNQPQHF
j_gene: TRBJ2-1; abundance: many; v_gene: TRBV29-1; d_gene: .; CDR3nt: TGCAGCGTTGAAACTGACAGTAACAATGAGCAGTTCTTC; CDR3aa: CSVETDSNNEQFF
j_gene: TRBJ2-5; abundance: .; v_gene: TRBV20-1; d_gene: TRBD1; CDR3nt: TGCAGTGCTAGTAACGGACAGGGGGTGTCAGAGACCCAGTACTTC; CDR3aa: CSASNGQGVSETQYF
j_gene: TRBJ2-7; abundance: few; v_gene: TRBV30; d_gene: .; CDR3nt: TGTGCCTGGAGCCAAGGACACTCCTACGAGCAGTACTTC; CDR3aa: CAWSQGHSYEQYF
j_gene: TRBJ2-7; abundance: many; v_gene: TRBV5-1; d_gene: TRBD2; CDR3nt: TGCGCCAGCAGCTCGGGACTAGATGCCTACGAGCAGTACTTC; CDR3aa: CASSSGLDAYEQYF
j_gene: TRBJ2-7; abundance: .; v_gene: TRBV6-5; d_gene: .; CDR3nt: TGTGCCAGCAGTTCCCAGGGGCGCAACGAGCAGTACTTC; CDR3aa: CASSSQGRNEQYF
j_gene: TRBJ2-5; abundance: .; v_gene: TRBV7-2; d_gene: TRBD2; CDR3nt: TGTGCCAGCAGTTACCAGCGGGAGGGCCGAGAGACCCAGTACTTC; CDR3aa: CASSYQREGRETQYF
j_gene: TRBJ2-6; abundance: many; v_gene: TRBV12-3/TRBV12-4; d_gene: .; CDR3nt: TGTGCCAGCAGTTTGGGTCTCTCTGGGGCCAACGTCCTGACTTTC; CDR3aa: CASSLGLSGANVLTF
j_gene: TRBJ2-1; abundance: .; v_gene: TRBV13; d_gene: TRBD2; CDR3nt: TGTGCCAGCAGCTCCACCAGCCTAATAGCGGGAGGGCCCTATGAGCAGTTCTTC; CDR3aa: CASSSTSLIAGGPYEQFF
j_gene: TRBJ2-5; abundance: .; v_gene: TRBV10-1; d_gene: .; CDR3nt: TGCGCCAGCAGTGATGGTGGGCGGTCTAGAGGAGTCCAGTACTTC; CDR3aa: CASSDGGRSRGVQYF
j_gene: TRBJ1-2; abundance: few; v_gene: TRBV7-2; d_gene: .; CDR3nt: TGTGCCAGCAGCGTAAACGCCGGAGGCTATGGCTACACCTTC; CDR3aa: CASSVNAGGYGYTF
j_gene: TRBJ1-4; abundance: .; v_gene: TRBV6-5; d_gene: .; CDR3nt: TGTGCCAGCAGTTACTCGACGAAGGAAAAACTGTTTTTT; CDR3aa: CASSYSTKEKLFF
j_gene: TRBJ2-5; abundance: .; v_gene: TRBV4-3; d_gene: TRBD1; CDR3nt: TGCGCCAGCAGCCAAGCGGGGACAGGGGGCAAGGAGACCCAGTACTTC; CDR3aa: CASSQAGTGGKETQYF
j_gene: TRBJ2-7; abundance: few; v_gene: TRBV6-5; d_gene: .; CDR3nt: TGTGCCAGCAGCCCACGGTCGCGGGAGCAGTACTTC; CDR3aa: CASSPRSREQYF
j_gene: TRBJ1-2; abundance: .; v_gene: TRBV6-5; d_gene: TRBD1; CDR3nt: TGTGCCAGCAGTTACTTTTACCCTCCGGGACAGGGGATTTATGGCTACACCTTC; CDR3aa: CASSYFYPPGQGIYGYTF
j_gene: TRBJ2-1; abundance: many; v_gene: TRBV6-5; d_gene: .; CDR3nt: TGTGCCAGCAGTTACTCTAGCGGCTTATCCTACAATGAGCAGTTCTTC; CDR3aa: CASSYSSGLSYNEQFF
j_gene: TRBJ2-7; abundance: many; v_gene: TRBV29-1; d_gene: .; CDR3nt: TGCAGCGTTGTGCCCCACGGAGGGCGGGACCGCGAGCAGTACTTC; CDR3aa: CSVVPHGGRDREQYF
j_gene: TRBJ2-3; abundance: .; v_gene: TRBV6-2/TRBV6-3; d_gene: .; CDR3nt: TGTGCCAGCAGTTGGGCTACGGACCGTTCGGGTGCTAGCACAGATACGCAGTATTTT; CDR3aa: CASSWATDRSGASTDTQYF
j_gene: TRBJ2-3; abundance: .; v_gene: TRBV20-1; d_gene: TRBD2; CDR3nt: TGCAGTGCTACAAGACTAGCGGGGGTCACAGATACGCAGTATTTT; CDR3aa: CSATRLAGVTDTQYF
j_gene: TRBJ2-5; abundance: many; v_gene: TRBV14; d_gene: .; CDR3nt: TGTGCCAGCAGCCACCGACTCTCAGAGACCCAGTACTTC; CDR3aa: CASSHRLSETQYF
j_gene: TRBJ1-2; abundance: few; v_gene: TRBV12-3/TRBV12-4; d_gene: .; CDR3nt: TGTGCCAGCAGTTTCCGCCTCAGGGATCCTGGCTACACCTTC; CDR3aa: CASSFRLRDPGYTF
j_gene: TRBJ1-2; abundance: .; v_gene: TRBV5-1; d_gene: TRBD1; CDR3nt: TGCGCCAGCAGCGTAATACAGGGGGCGAATGGCTACACCTTC; CDR3aa: CASSVIQGANGYTF
j_gene: TRBJ2-3; abundance: many; v_gene: TRBV27; d_gene: .; CDR3nt: TGTGCCAGCAAATCGAGGGGGGGCACAGATACGCAGTATTTT; CDR3aa: CASKSRGGTDTQYF
j_gene: TRBJ1-4; abundance: .; v_gene: TRBV7-9; d_gene: TRBD1; CDR3nt: TGTGCCACCACGACAGGGGCTAATGAAAAACTGTTTTTT; CDR3aa: CATTTGANEKLFF
j_gene: TRBJ2-7; abundance: .; v_gene: TRBV12-3/TRBV12-4; d_gene: .; CDR3nt: TGTGCCAGCAGTTTCAGGGAGTACGAGCAGTACTTC; CDR3aa: CASSFREYEQYF
j_gene: TRBJ2-1; abundance: few; v_gene: TRBV12-3/TRBV12-4; d_gene: .; CDR3nt: TGTGCCAGCAGCTCCCGGAGCGGAGACAATGAGCAGTTCTTC; CDR3aa: CASSSRSGDNEQFF
j_gene: TRBJ2-3; abundance: .; v_gene: TRBV18; d_gene: .; CDR3nt: TGTGCCAGCTCACCGGACTCCCGAGGGGATACGCAGTATTTT; CDR3aa: CASSPDSRGDTQYF
j_gene: TRBJ1-2; abundance: few; v_gene: TRBV6-5; d_gene: .; CDR3nt: TGTGCCAGCAGTTACAATCCGGTCAACTATGGCTACACCTTC; CDR3aa: CASSYNPVNYGYTF
j_gene: TRBJ2-5; abundance: .; v_gene: TRBV18; d_gene: .; CDR3nt: TGTGCCAGCTCACCTTCGAACTCTCAAGAGACCCAGTACTTC; CDR3aa: CASSPSNSQETQYF
j_gene: TRBJ2-5; abundance: .; v_gene: TRBV20-1; d_gene: TRBD1; CDR3nt: TGCAGTGCTGAGGACAGGGTAAAAGGGACCCAGTACTTC; CDR3aa: CSAEDRVKGTQYF
j_gene: TRBJ1-2; abundance: few; v_gene: TRBV7-8; d_gene: .; CDR3nt: TGTGCCAGCAGCCGACAGGCGTCCCCCTCCTATGGCTACACCTTC; CDR3aa: CASSRQASPSYGYTF
j_gene: TRBJ1-1; abundance: many; v_gene: TRBV7-3; d_gene: .; CDR3nt: TGTGCCAGCAGCGCTACACGGAACACTGAAGCTTTCTTT; CDR3aa: CASSATRNTEAFF
j_gene: TRBJ2-3; abundance: many; v_gene: TRBV20-1; d_gene: TRBD2; CDR3nt: TGCAGCGCTTCTAGCGGATACACAGATACGCAGTATTTT; CDR3aa: CSASSGYTDTQYF
j_gene: TRBJ1-2; abundance: .; v_gene: TRBV9; d_gene: .; CDR3nt: TGTGCCAGCAGCGGCGAAGGCTGGGTTATCCATGGCTACACCTTC; CDR3aa: CASSGEGWVIHGYTF
j_gene: TRBJ2-1; abundance: few; v_gene: TRBV9; d_gene: TRBD2; CDR3nt: TGTGCCAGCAGCGTAGCTGGTAGCGGGACAAATGAGCAGTTCTTC; CDR3aa: CASSVAGSGTNEQFF
j_gene: TRBJ1-4; abundance: many; v_gene: TRBV11-2; d_gene: TRBD1; CDR3nt: TGTGCCAGCAGCTACCGGACAGGCGGAGGTGTATATGAAAAACTGTTTTTT; CDR3aa: CASSYRTGGGVYEKLFF
j_gene: TRBJ2-4; abundance: .; v_gene: TRBV20-1; d_gene: .; CDR3nt: TGCAGTGCTAGAGTATTCGGTAAAAACATTCAGTACTTC; CDR3aa: CSARVFGKNIQYF
j_gene: TRBJ2-7; abundance: few; v_gene: TRBV6-2/TRBV6-3; d_gene: .; CDR3nt: TGTGCCAGCACCCTAAGGGGGACGAATAAGCAGTACTTC; CDR3aa: CASTLRGTNKQYF
j_gene: TRBJ1-5; abundance: many; v_gene: TRBV20-1; d_gene: .; CDR3nt: TGCAGTGCTCCGACAGGCCCGGGGGGTCAGCCCCAGCATTTT; CDR3aa: CSAPTGPGGQPQHF
j_gene: TRBJ2-2; abundance: few; v_gene: TRBV29-1; d_gene: TRBD2; CDR3nt: TGCAGCGCGACTAGCCTGGGCGGGGAGCTGTTTTTT; CDR3aa: CSATSLGGELFF
j_gene: TRBJ2-3; abundance: .; v_gene: TRBV6-5; d_gene: .; CDR3nt: TGTGCCAGCAGTTACTCAGGACTCGACACAGATACGCAGTATTTT; CDR3aa: CASSYSGLDTDTQYF
j_gene: TRBJ1-2; abundance: few; v_gene: TRBV9; d_gene: .; CDR3nt: TGTGCCAGCACCATCACGGGGGGGATAGATGGCTACACCTTC; CDR3aa: CASTITGGIDGYTF
j_gene: TRBJ1-6; abundance: .; v_gene: TRBV12-3/TRBV12-4; d_gene: .; CDR3nt: TGTGCCAGCAGTTTCCGTCATTCACCCCTCCACTTT; CDR3aa: CASSFRHSPLHF
j_gene: TRBJ1-1; abundance: many; v_gene: TRBV12-3/TRBV12-4; d_gene: .; CDR3nt: TGTGCCAGCAGCTTACAGGGGAACACTGAAGCTTTCTTT; CDR3aa: CASSLQGNTEAFF
j_gene: TRBJ2-6; abundance: few; v_gene: TRBV5-1; d_gene: .; CDR3nt: TGCGCCAGCAGCTTGACCTTAGACGCTGGGGCCAACGTCCTGACTTTC; CDR3aa: CASSLTLDAGANVLTF
j_gene: TRBJ2-7; abundance: few; v_gene: TRBV6-1; d_gene: .; CDR3nt: TGTGCCAGCAGTGTACAGGGATCCGAGCAGTACTTC; CDR3aa: CASSVQGSEQYF
j_gene: TRBJ2-3; abundance: many; v_gene: TRBV29-1; d_gene: .; CDR3nt: TGCAGCGGATTCTATTGGGTGACGGGGTCAGATACGCAGTATTTT; CDR3aa: CSGFYWVTGSDTQYF
j_gene: TRBJ1-1; abundance: .; v_gene: TRBV11-3; d_gene: TRBD1; CDR3nt: TGTGCCAGCAGCTTAGAAGGGGGCGCGGCTGGAGCTTTCTTT; CDR3aa: CASSLEGGAAGAFF
j_gene: TRBJ2-3; abundance: .; v_gene: TRBV7-6; d_gene: .; CDR3nt: TGTGCCAGCAGCTTAGGGACCCAGAGCCGGGCGCAGTATTTT; CDR3aa: CASSLGTQSRAQYF
j_gene: TRBJ2-4; abundance: many; v_gene: TRBV11-1; d_gene: .; CDR3nt: TGTGCCAGCAGCTCCTCCGGGACCGACAGACTAGCCAAAAACATTCAGTACTTC; CDR3aa: CASSSSGTDRLAKNIQYF